Shown below are 29 T cell receptor beta chains from a single sample sequenced in a study of molecular identifiers for immune sequencing clone quantification. Each CDR3 protein is one row after TCRdb ran MiXCR on the PCR reads. This table holds about 510,000 distinct CDR3 sequences, under 30% found once. The sample taken for sequencing was naive CD8+ T cells from blood, with Jurkat cell RNA spiked in. Subset given: FACS-sorted CD8+CD4-CCR7+CD45RA+ naive T cells. Every receptor here comes from a human donor in good health. Some libraries in this study had Jurkat cell RNA spiked in.

This clonotype was counted many times. This chain connects TRBV19 to TRBJ2-2; no firm D call. Trimming took off 5 bases at V and 8 bases at J, with 18 bases between the two ends. The CDR3 has 15 amino acids. Germline-derived CDR1 and CDR2 are LNHDA and SQIVND (reference sequence). CDR3 region: CASSPWYGRPGELFF. The CDR3 nucleotides read TGTGCCAGTAGTCCTTGGTACGGGCGTCCTGGGGAGCTGTTTTTT.

This clonotype has only a few counts. This sequence joins TRBV4-3 and TRBJ2-7; D might be TRBD2 (7 bases). The CDR3 contains 16 residues. The V gene's germline CDR1 is LGHNA and CDR2 YSLEER. With 1 base removed from V and 3 bases from J, the gap between germline ends came to 16 bases. In DNA form, the CDR3 reads TGCGCCAGCAGCCAAGGGGAGGGGACAAACCTCTACGAGCAGTACTTC. Translation gives CASSQGEGTNLYEQYF.

This clonotype was picked up a small number of times. This CDR3 is CASSPPGQNTGELFF. DNA of the CDR3: TGCGCCAGCAGCCCACCGGGACAGAACACCGGGGAGCTGTTTTTT. The chain is built from TRBV4-3 and TRBJ2-2; tentatively, D is TRBD1 (6 bases). Germline CDR1 is LGHNA and CDR2 is YSLEER. The CDR3 runs 15 residues. V was clipped by 4 bases and J by 1 base, with 10 bases between them.

A remark on this clonotype: One junction end disagrees with the germline gene, perhaps due to a read error. Here the CDR3 reads CASSAGSIQPQHF. The CDR3 DNA reads TGTGCCAGTTCCGCGGGCAGCATTCAGCCCCAGCATTTT. The chain links TRBV28 to TRBJ1-5; D gene unclear. This CDR3 comprises 13 residues. Germline values: CDR1 MDHEN, CDR2 SYDVKM.

This clonotype was observed a handful of times. The rearrangement uses TRBV4-3 and TRBJ1-3; a possible D gene is TRBD1 (6 bases). Trimming shortened V by 3 bases and J by 0 bases, and 12 bases separated the two germline ends. The germline V gene encodes CDR1 LGHNA and CDR2 YSLEER. The CDR3 totals 16 residues. Here the CDR3 DNA reads TGCGCCAGCAGCCAGGAAACAGGGATCTCTGGAAACACCATATATTTT. This encodes CASSQETGISGNTIYF.

This clonotype was seen a few times. The V gene is TRBV29-1, the J gene TRBJ2-7, with D possibly called TRBD1 or TRBD2 (5 bases each). Germline V gene sequence: CDR1 SQVTM, CDR2 ANQGSEA. V was cut by 5 bases and J by 4 bases, with 21 bases left in between. The CDR3 sequence is 15 residues long. The CDR3 reads CSVLTPDTPGYEQYF. Here the CDR3 DNA reads TGCAGCGTTTTGACCCCGGACACACCGGGATACGAGCAGTACTTC.

This clonotype occurred a few times. V gene TRBV6-5 combines with J gene TRBJ1-2, with a weak D call TRBD1 (6 bases). The CDR3 is 14 amino acids. CDR1 and CDR2 from the germline V gene are MNHEY and SVGAGI. Between the trimmed V and J ends, which lost 5 bases and 4 bases, there was a span of 14 bases. CDR3 sequence reads: CASSETGPGYGYTF. The CDR3 DNA is TGTGCCAGCAGTGAGACAGGTCCGGGCTATGGCTACACCTTC.

A note on this clonotype: It may be a read error: a sequence one base away is much more abundant. This chain connects TRBV4-3 to TRBJ2-7; 8 bases line up with TRBD1. This CDR3 contains 12 residues. CDR1 LGHNA and CDR2 YSLEER come from the germline V gene. In DNA, the CDR3 is TGCGCCGGCAGCCATGGACAGGGAGGGCAGTACTTC. Translation gives CAGSHGQGGQYF.

As concerns this clonotype: Given a much more abundant clone one base away, this may be a read error. The chain combines TRBV13 with TRBJ1-2, with D maybe TRBD1 (6 bases). Trimming pared 2 bases from V and 5 bases from J, leaving 15 bases between. The CDR3 runs 15 residues. The germline V gene encodes CDR1 PRHDT and CDR2 FYEKMQ (reference sequence). Here the CDR3 reads CASSLKGGSLYGYTF. The CDR3 bases are TGTGCCAGCAGCTTAAAGGGGGGCTCCCTTTATGGCTACACCTTC.

In its sample, this clonotype was seen a few times. The chain has TRBV7-2 and TRBJ2-7; 13 bases match TRBD2. The CDR3 is 15 amino acids. J was trimmed by 5 bases and V by 5 bases; bases with no gene match: 6. The V gene's germline CDR1 is SGHTA and CDR2 FQGNSA. CDR3: CASSLTGTSGDEQYF. In DNA form, the CDR3 reads TGTGCCAGCAGCCTCACCGGGACTAGCGGGGACGAGCAGTACTTC.

The chain is built from TRBV20-1 and TRBJ1-1, with TRBD1 identical over 9 bases. Trimming cost V 0 bases and J 4 bases; bases outside gene matches: 12. This CDR3 is 17 amino acids long. Per germline, CDR1 DFQATT and CDR2 SNEGSKA (reference sequence). The CDR3 here is CSARDRDRAVGRTEAFF. The CDR3, as DNA: TGCAGTGCTAGAGATCGGGACAGGGCAGTCGGACGCACTGAAGCTTTCTTT.

The gene calls are TRBV9 and TRBJ2-7, with 8 bases aligning to TRBD2. The trim removed 4 bases at V and 2 bases at J, leaving 8 bases unmatched. This CDR3 comprises 15 residues. Germline CDR1 SGDLS, CDR2 YYNGEE. The DNA for the CDR3 is TGTGCCAGCAGCTCCGGGGGGGCAAGGACCTACGAGCAGTACTTC. Translation: CASSSGGARTYEQYF. Filled out from reference TRBV9 and TRBJ2-7, the complete variable domain reads DSGVTQTPKHLITATGQRVTLRCSPRSGDLSVYWYQQSLDQGLQFLIQYYNGEERAKGNILERFSAQQFPDLHSELNLSSLELGDSALYFCASSSGGARTYEQYFGPGTRLTVT.

As concerns this clonotype: This may be a read error, as it is one base from a much larger clone. The V call is TRBV30, the J call TRBJ1-1, with 7 nucleotides matching TRBD1. The CDR3 has 12 amino acids. Looked up from germline, CDR1 is GTSNPN and CDR2 is SVGIG (reference sequence). In nucleotides, the CDR3 is TGTGCCTGGGGACAGGAAAACACTGAAACTTTCTTT. It yields the protein CAWGQENTETFF. Full variable domain (rest looked up from reference TRBV30 and TRBJ1-1): SQTIHQWPATLVQPVGSPLSLECTVEGTSNPNLYWYRQAAGRGLQLLFYSVGIGQISSEVPQNLSASRPQDRQFILSSKKLLLSDSGFYLCAWGQENTETFFGQGTRLTVV.

This clonotype showed up just a few times. The J gene is TRBJ2-1, the V gene TRBV14; 9 bases line up with TRBD2. J gave up 7 bases and V 4 bases, and 8 bases lay outside the gene matches. Germline-derived CDR1 and CDR2 are SGHDN and FVKESK. The CDR3 extends over 15 amino acids. This CDR3 reads CASSPLAGGPNEQFF. In DNA, the CDR3 is TGTGCCAGCAGCCCCCTGGCGGGAGGGCCGAATGAGCAGTTCTTC.

V and J are TRBV4-3 and TRBJ1-1; D ambiguous. V lost 3 bases, J lost 4 bases, and 9 bases lay in between. Germline V lookup: CDR1 LGHNA, CDR2 YSLEER. The CDR3 extends over 13 amino acids. The CDR3 spells CASSHRGPTEAFF. For the CDR3, the DNA is TGCGCCAGCAGCCACCGCGGCCCCACTGAAGCTTTCTTT.

This clonotype occurred many times. The V and J genes are TRBV30 and TRBJ1-1; D is perhaps TRBD1 (5 bases). V dropped 5 bases and J dropped 0 bases, with 10 bases sitting between them. CDR1 and CDR2 from the germline V gene are GTSNPN and SVGIG (reference sequence). The CDR3 has 13 amino acids. CDR3 region: CAWREGMNTEAFF. The CDR3 coding sequence is TGTGCCTGGCGAGAGGGGATGAACACTGAAGCTTTCTTT.

V gene TRBV29-1 combines with J gene TRBJ1-2; TRBD1 matches 10 bases. Germline CDR1 and CDR2: SQVTM and ANQGSEA. This CDR3 spans 13 amino acids. V dropped 7 bases and J dropped 4; count of bases not matched to a gene: 6. CDR3 amino acids: CSATTGGTYGYTF. DNA for the CDR3: TGCAGCGCCACGACAGGGGGCACCTATGGCTACACCTTC.

For this clonotype: A much larger clonotype is one base distant, so this may be a read error. The CDR3 carries no conserved terminal phenylalanine or tryptophan, so it likely arises from a read error. This chain links TRBV7-9 with TRBJ1-1, with 8 bases lining up with TRBD1. The trim removed 5 bases at V and 11 bases at J, leaving 7 bases unmatched. Germline V gene data show CDR1 as SEHNR and CDR2 as FQNEAQ (reference sequence). The CDR3 spans 12 residues. In DNA, the CDR3 is TGTGCCAGCAGCCCGCGGACAGGGACGGCTTTCCTT. This codes for CASSPRTGTAFL.

Remarks on this clonotype: This CDR3 is missing its conserved last phenylalanine or tryptophan, likely due to a read error. The chain has TRBV5-1 and TRBJ2-1; D may match TRBD1 or TRBD2 (5 bases each). The CDR3 length is 15 residues. Germline V CDR1 and CDR2: SGHRS, YFSETQ. Trimming pared 2 bases from V and 2 bases from J, leaving 11 bases between. The CDR3 here is CASSLTGGTYNEQFY. The DNA for the CDR3 is TGCGCCAGCAGCTTAACAGGAGGTACCTACAATGAGCAGTTCTAC.

This clonotype was found once. One end of the junction fails to match germline, which may point to a read error. The chain combines TRBV23-1 with TRBJ1-5, with D tentatively TRBD1 (5 bases). TRBV23-1 belongs to the ORF category, with a function that is uncertain. The length of the CDR3 is 15 residues. The CDR3 bases are TGCGCCAGCAGTCGATCAGACAGTAGCAATCAGCCCCCGCATTTT. It specifies CASSRSDSSNQPPHF.

The chain carries TRBV5-3 and TRBJ1-4; D is unresolved. TRBV5-3 is an ORF, and what it does is uncertain. This CDR3 comprises 16 residues. The CDR3 DNA follows: TGTGTCAGCAGCTTGAAGACCGATGGGACTAATGAAAAACTGTTTTTT. Protein sequence: CVSSLKTDGTNEKLFF.

The table lists this clonotype with many counts. The rearrangement links TRBV12-3 or TRBV12-4 to TRBJ1-1, with D possibly matching TRBD1 (5 bases). V was shortened by 5 bases and J by 5 bases, with 15 bases between the two germline ends. The CDR3 extends over 14 amino acids. The CDR3 here is CASSQTMGLTEAFF. The CDR3 DNA follows: TGTGCCAGCAGTCAGACCATGGGGCTTACTGAAGCTTTCTTT.

This clonotype has a handful of counts. The chain recombines TRBV11-2 with TRBJ2-6, with 12 nucleotides matching TRBD2. From germline, CDR1 is SGHAT and CDR2 FQNNGV. V was pared by 1 base and J by 1 base, with 11 bases of the junction left unmatched. This CDR3 has 21 amino acids. CDR3 sequence: CASSLVSSSGREISGANVLTF. The CDR3 region has the DNA TGTGCCAGCAGCTTAGTCTCTTCTAGCGGGAGGGAGATTTCTGGGGCCAACGTCCTGACTTTC.

In this sample, this clonotype turned up a few times. The CDR3 loop reads CASSLKAGGNYEQYF. The CDR3 region has the DNA TGTGCCAGCAGTTTAAAAGCGGGGGGCAACTACGAGCAGTACTTC. The chain uses TRBV27 and TRBJ2-7; 9 bases agree with TRBD2. J gave up 3 bases and V 2 bases, and 5 bases lay outside the gene matches. The CDR3 runs 15 residues. CDR1 and CDR2 (germline): MNHEY, SMNVEV (reference sequence).

This clonotype was seen repeatedly, ten times or more. The rearrangement joins TRBV7-2 to TRBJ2-3; no clear D gene. This CDR3 comprises 14 residues. V was pared by 4 bases and J by 1 base, with 9 bases between. Germline V gene lookup returns CDR1 SGHTA and CDR2 FQGNSA. The CDR3 spells CASSYIGGTDTQYF. The CDR3 DNA reads TGTGCCAGCAGCTATATAGGAGGCACAGATACGCAGTATTTT.

V gene TRBV4-3 combines with J gene TRBJ2-1, with no clear D. The CDR3 covers 15 residues. From germline, CDR1 is LGHNA and CDR2 YSLEER. Trimming left V 0 bases short and J 2 bases short, with 8 bases between. The chain's CDR3 is CASSQDSLAYNEQFF. The CDR3 DNA is TGCGCCAGCAGCCAAGATAGCCTCGCCTACAATGAGCAGTTCTTC.

This rearrangement joins TRBV6-2 or TRBV6-3 to TRBJ2-1; D is uncertain. This CDR3 has 12 amino acids. Trimming removed 5 bases at V and 7 bases at J, with 9 bases between. Germline lookup yields CDR1 MNHEY and CDR2 SVGEGT. The CDR3 loop reads CASSVALNEQFF. The CDR3 nucleotides read TGTGCCAGCAGTGTGGCCTTGAATGAGCAGTTCTTC.

The rearrangement joins TRBV6-5 to TRBJ1-6; the match to TRBD1 covers 7 bases. V was clipped by 4 bases and J by 11 bases; unmatched bases: 8. The length of the CDR3 is 14 residues. CDR1 and CDR2 (germline): MNHEY, SVGAGI. The CDR3 protein is CASSSTGPNPPLHF. CDR3 in DNA: TGTGCCAGCAGTTCGACAGGGCCAAATCCACCCCTCCACTTT.

There are many counts of this clonotype. The chain is built from TRBV7-8 and TRBJ2-1, with no clear D. The CDR3 runs 14 residues. The V end was cut by 5 bases, the J end by 0 bases, with 8 bases between. Germline V gives CDR1 SGHVS, CDR2 FQNEAQ. CDR3 bases: TGTGCCAGCAGCCAAAGGGACTCCTACAATGAGCAGTTCTTC. Amino acid sequence: CASSQRDSYNEQFF.